This TCR beta chain was identified during a study of cytomegalovirus exposure and HLA in healthy donors (dated by TCRdb to about 2017). About the full investigation: In an earlier analysis of several hundred of the donors, 250 to 350 Gb of sequence data and 100 million or so unique TCR beta sequences from about 190 million T cells were reported. About 300 gigabases of sequencing data and around 88 million unique TCR sequences made up an early release that covered approximately 620 HLA-typed donors. The genetic ancestry cluster associated with self-reported Caucasian donors included approximately 85% of the roughly 360 genotyped donors. The aim of the study was to test whether cataloging public T cell receptors could identify signatures of past pathogen exposure. The study profiled the T cell repertoires of about 640 subjects by immunosequencing and related them to cytomegalovirus serostatus. In addition to the first cohort of hundreds of subjects, a separate validation cohort of 120 different subjects was used. High-throughput TCR immunosequencing, statistical association of individual TCRs with disease status, and machine learning were combined to predict cytomegalovirus infection status. To study patterns of TCR occurrence, a later analysis re-analyzed previously published TCR beta repertoires from 550 to 800 donors and added high-resolution HLA genotyping. Rather than drawing on any new phenotypic data, the later analysis identified candidate immune exposures from TCR beta sequences and the way those sequences occurred across donors. In an earlier analysis of 500 to 650 of the donors, high-throughput TCR beta sequencing was used to judge whether each TCR beta V gene segment behaved as functional or pseudogenic. Donor age, sex, ethnicity and CMV serostatus were compiled alongside the repertoire data. Genome-wide SNP genotypes for about 65% of the roughly 670 donors were used in a later genetic analysis, which treated that subset as a discovery cohort. Every discovery cohort repertoire had been produced on one sequencing platform. Class I and class II HLA loci were covered by the typing at four-digit resolution. Typing coverage differed by locus: A, B, C, DRB1 and DQB1 were typed in roughly 629-630 donors, DQA1 in 500 to 550, DPA1 in some 570, and DPB1 in about 450. Four or five DR-DQ haplotypes were handled as single units for association and clustering because linkage in the cohort was strong. On average, 235,054 unique TCR beta nucleotide sequences were sequenced per donor among more than 350 genotyped donors of the cohort, with around 19% of those sequences being non-productive. On the study overall, not on this receptor specifically: Broadly in line with IMGT annotations, most TCR beta V segments showed up in productive rearrangements about 87% or about 30% of the time in an earlier analysis of approximately 600 of the donors. The cohort was sequenced for TCR beta chains only, and without alpha or paired-chain data the features that could be detected were limited. According to a later analysis, most CMV-associated TCR beta chains appeared to be HLA-restricted, and the HLA associations seemed to be driven largely by CMV exposure. The sequencing pipeline was judged likely to have produced a cluster of highly shared sequence variants as a technical artifact. The only immune exposure information available for the cohort was CMV serostatus. The classifier was reported to diagnose cytomegalovirus status with high specificity and sensitivity in both the original and validation cohorts. When HLA alleles, especially DR and DQ, strongly co-occurred, attributing TCR associations to individual alleles was difficult. HLA typing was unavailable for some donors at each locus, so association tests used only the typed subset. In vitro tests confirmed that three of the cytomegalovirus-associated TCR beta chains recognize cytomegalovirus antigens. A further reported finding was that TCR beta sequences accurately predicted the HLA-A and HLA-B alleles for most subjects in the first cohort. Some IMGT-functional V segments, including TRBV6-2 and TRBV6-3, could not be distinguished by the 87-base-pair reads and were therefore excluded. In a later genetic analysis, fewer N-insertions in productive TCRs were reported among donors in an Asian-associated ancestry cluster than the 666-donor mean. At a false discovery rate of 0.05, a later analysis linked around 17,000 TCR beta sequences to specific HLA alleles. In a later analysis, HLA-associated TCR beta chains showed more clonal expansion and lower generation probabilities than non-associated chains that were equally common. According to a later analysis, TCR association rates differed among HLA loci, with DRB1 alleles showing the most associated TCRs and HLA-C alleles showing the fewest. The authors suggested that the approach could potentially be generalized to other disease states and immunological phenotypes. While some public TCRs were present in many individuals, most TCR sequences turned up only very rarely across donors. In a later genetic analysis, a missense DCLRE1C variant was associated with V-gene and J-gene trimming of TCR beta chains, and the association was replicated in an independent cohort. The study listed 164 TCR beta chains as associated with cytomegalovirus. Several of the top co-occurrence clusters appeared to be linked to parvovirus B19, influenza, CMV and Epstein-Barr virus, according to a later analysis. Linkage disequilibrium might explain the correlated functional status among segregating V segments, but an unknown experimental factor could not be ruled out. Sequencing depth was assumed to be roughly uniform across donors in the presence/absence analyses, though that assumption may not hold. Fewer than 20 rarely observed V segments, including chromosome 9 orphons, were excluded from the earlier analysis of several hundred of the donors because counts were too low.

Remarks on this clone: No cognate antigen has been identified for it.

Library preparation employed the immunoSEQ multiplex PCR assay. A mixture of 60 forward primers for TCR Vbeta segments and 13 reverse primers for TCR Jbeta segments was used in the multiplex PCR. The CDR3 region of rearranged TCR beta genes was amplified from genomic DNA with a multiplex PCR assay. The amplified TCR beta libraries were sequenced on the Illumina HiSeq System as 87-base-pair reads. In the source study's methods: In a later analysis, some 80 million unique TCR beta chains were counted across the approximately 670 repertoires, and roughly 11 million of these chains were shared by at least two donors. Raw reads were error-corrected and collapsed into unique sequences by a nearest-neighbor algorithm in which closely related sequences were merged to remove PCR and sequencing errors. To assign V, D and J gene segments, CDR3 sequences were aligned to IMGT reference sequences. For a sequence to be retained, a match of at least six nucleotides to both a V gene segment and a J gene segment was required. A rearrangement was called productive if the CDR3 had no stop codons and remained in frame with V and J, and every other rearrangement was called non-productive. Following IMGT convention, CDR3 was defined as the stretch from the second conserved V-encoded cysteine to the conserved J-encoded phenylalanine. The earlier analysis of some 580 of the donors excluded any sequence lacking an unambiguous match to a single V gene segment. An earlier analysis of 450 to 650 of the donors called V segments functional above 56.7% productive rearrangements and segregating when the between-donor standard deviation exceeded 5%. A statistical classification framework was built for diagnosing cytomegalovirus status from the catalog of TCR beta chain sequences. In a later analysis, TCR nucleotide sequences were compared against IMGT/GENE-DB human TR gene sequences so that V and J genes could be assigned. Using the TCRdist pipeline, a later analysis assigned CDR3 sequences along with most-parsimonious VDJ recombination scenarios. In a later analysis, every TCR beta chain was defined by the combination of its CDR3 amino acid sequence and its V-gene family, and reads without a unique V-gene family were dropped. To address suspected cross-contamination and a sequencing artifact, a later analysis removed some 620 highly shared, low-generation-probability nucleotide sequences. A later analysis calculated a clonal expansion index for each public chain from normalized within-repertoire ranks of inferred template counts. Generation probabilities in a later analysis came from a VDJ recombination model fitted to out-of-frame rearrangements, and those results were checked against IGoR. Hypergeometric tests were used in a later analysis to score TCR-TCR, TCR-HLA and TCR-CMV co-occurrence, with a repertoire-size bias correction applied to the TCR pairs. In a later analysis, false discovery rates were estimated by permuting HLA or CMV assignments 20 times. In a later analysis, co-occurring TCRs were grouped using DBSCAN, and TCRdist sequence similarity was added for clustering within HLA-allele-positive subsets. Repertoires with fewer than 30,000 or more than 120,000 public chains were left out of co-occurrence clustering, as were five repertoires with anomalous nucleotide sharing. The clones in this table, taken by TCRdb from immuneACCESS, are in-frame only. Not every clone is retained; where verified, under half of the shortfall comes from an unresolved V gene, and the cause of the rest is unknown. The DNA gave D and trimming, while V, J and clone size come from that table. The sample's own table lists approximately 120,000 clones. Under 1.3% of the sample comes from the top ten.

The cohort comprised 670 or so healthy bone marrow donors. At the time of sampling, all cohort members were nominally healthy, though unrecorded immune exposures were likely present. The donor was CMV seronegative and was included in the group of around 320 seronegative cohort members. Every donor gave a peripheral blood sample, and the peripheral blood mononuclear cells from that sample were used for TCR beta sequencing. The Qiagen DNeasy Blood Extraction Kit was used to extract genomic DNA from the blood cell samples. Trimming accounts for 1 base at V and 6 bases at J, while the number of junction bases matched to no gene is 7. The CDR3 starts with the cysteine, ends with the phenylalanine, and has 15 residues. CDR3 DNA only is kept here, 45 bases in frame from base 1. The germline V gene sets CDR1 to KGHSH and CDR2 to LQKENI.

Recombination connected TRBV18 to TRBJ1-2, and 8 bases in between align with TRBD1. Sequencing was done on a sample of PBMCs. This sequence was found in a man in his late teens or twenties in good health and CMV-seronegative. The sequenced DNA is TGTGCCAGCTCACCACTTGACAGGGGAAGTGATGGCTACACCTTC. Translated, this gives CASSPLDRGSDGYTF.